The 23 T cell receptor beta chains below were found in one sample sequenced in a study of memory CD4+ T cells and cytomegalovirus serostatus. Using immunoSEQ multiplex PCR, the repertoire was profiled, and TCRdb retains in-frame clones only, with some absent. Among tens of thousands of clones, roughly 80% were seen once, and the ten largest hold 0.6% to 0.65%. The sort gate was single viable CD3+CD4+CD8-CD45RO+ cells for memory CD4+ T cells. The sample comprised memory CD4+ T cells from blood. The receptors were sampled from an adult in good health and CMV-seronegative. Some clones in this sample may be carry-over from other donors' samples.

The chain is built from TRBV5-6 and TRBJ1-5, with D possibly being TRBD1 (5 bases). The CDR3 loop spans 15 amino acids. V lost 2 bases to trimming and J lost 4 bases, with 13 bases between them. Germline-derived CDR1 and CDR2 are SGHDT and YYEEEE. CDR3 bases: TGTGCCAGCAGCTTTGCCGGGACCGTAAATCAGCCCCAGCATTTT. This gives the protein CASSFAGTVNQPQHF. The full variable domain, completed using reference TRBV5-6 and TRBJ1-5, is DAGVTQSPTHLIKTRGQQVTLRCSPKSGHDTVSWYQQALGQGPQFIFQYYEEEERQRGNFPDRFSGHQFPNYSSELNVNALLLGDSALYLCASSFAGTVNQPQHFGDGTRLSIL.

This clone has just one count. The genes are TRBV5-1 and TRBJ2-5, with TRBD1 matching over 9 bases. J lost 3 bases, V lost 3 bases, and 9 bases had no gene match. Germline CDR1 is SGHRS and CDR2 is YFSETQ. This CDR3 is built from 16 residues. This CDR3 reads CASSYTGTGIKETQYF. Written as DNA, the CDR3 is TGCGCCAGCAGCTATACCGGGACAGGGATTAAAGAGACCCAGTACTTC.

The CDR3 spells CASRTGTEAFF. In DNA form, the CDR3 reads TGTGCCAGCAGGACAGGCACTGAAGCTTTCTTT. The chain links TRBV6-1 to TRBJ1-1; D perhaps matches TRBD1 (6 bases). V dropped 6 bases and J dropped 4 bases, with 6 bases sitting between them. The germline CDR1 and CDR2 sequences are MNHNS and SASEGT. The CDR3 spans 11 residues.

The chain joins TRBV11-3 to TRBJ2-3, with 8 bases identical to TRBD2. The trim removed 1 base at V and 0 bases at J, leaving 3 bases unmatched. The V gene's germline CDR1 is SGHNT and CDR2 YENEEA. This CDR3 has 16 residues. The CDR3 loop is CASSLGRGGSTDTQYF. The CDR3 DNA reads as TGTGCCAGCAGCTTAGGTCGCGGGGGGAGCACAGATACGCAGTATTTT. The full variable domain, in which reference TRBV11-3 and TRBJ2-3 provide the parts outside the CDR3, is EAGVVQSPRYKIIEKKQPVAFWCNPISGHNTLYWYLQNLGQGPELLIRYENEEAVDDSQLPKDRFSAERLKGVDSTLKIQPAELGDSAVYLCASSLGRGGSTDTQYFGPGTRLTVL.

In this sample, this clone turned up a few times. The chain joins TRBV13 to TRBJ2-1; 15 bases line up with TRBD2. This CDR3 comprises 16 residues. Germline V gene sequence: CDR1 PRHDT, CDR2 FYEKMQ (reference sequence). V was clipped by 7 bases and J by 7 bases; unmatched bases: 8. This CDR3 reads CASTPYGTSGRNEQFF. DNA for the CDR3: TGTGCCAGCACCCCTTATGGGACTAGCGGGAGGAATGAGCAGTTCTTC.

The chain combines TRBV30 with TRBJ2-7; the match to TRBD1 covers 7 bases. V trimming: 5 bases; J trimming: 0 bases; junction bases outside the gene matches: 4. From germline, CDR1 is GTSNPN and CDR2 SVGIG (reference sequence). The CDR3 has 13 residues. The CDR3 bases are TGTGCCTGGTCGGGACAGAGCTCCTACGAGCAGTACTTC. Translating it yields CAWSGQSSYEQYF.

Only one count was recorded for this clone. The chain carries TRBV5-6 and TRBJ1-6; TRBD1 agrees at 8 bases. Germline CDR1 and CDR2: SGHDT and YYEEEE. The CDR3 length is 15 residues. V trimming: 1 base; J trimming: 6 bases; junction bases outside the gene matches: 3. CDR3 loop: CASSLRQGFNSPLHF. CDR3 DNA: TGTGCCAGCAGCTTGAGACAGGGGTTTAATTCACCCCTCCACTTT.

The chain carries TRBV11-2 and TRBJ2-2, with D possibly being TRBD2 (6 bases). CDR3 length: 16 residues. Trimming cost V 3 bases and J 4 bases, with 15 bases left between them. Germline V CDR1 and CDR2: SGHAT, FQNNGV. DNA of the CDR3: TGTGCCAGCAGCTTCTCCGGGACTGGACCCACCGGGGAGCTGTTTTTT. It specifies CASSFSGTGPTGELFF.

The chain links TRBV7-9 to TRBJ1-4, with 8 bases identical to TRBD1. V shed 4 bases, J shed 7 bases, and the junction held 5 bases outside the gene matches. This CDR3 is built from 14 residues. Germline CDR1 reads SEHNR; CDR2 reads FQNEAQ (reference sequence). Here the CDR3 reads CASSSGQGREKLFF. CDR3 nucleotides: TGTGCCAGCAGCTCCGGACAGGGACGTGAAAAACTGTTTTTT.

The genes are TRBV19 and TRBJ1-2; D not resolved. The V gene's germline CDR1 is LNHDA and CDR2 SQIVND (reference sequence). Between the trimmed V and J ends, which lost 3 bases and 6 bases, there was a span of 17 bases. The CDR3 is 15 amino acids. This CDR3 is CASSMGGIASHGYTF. CDR3 bases: TGTGCCAGTAGTATGGGAGGGATCGCATCCCATGGCTACACCTTC.

The rearrangement uses TRBV20-1 and TRBJ2-7, with no clear D. Germline CDR1 is DFQATT and CDR2 is SNEGSKA (reference sequence). V was cut by 3 bases and J by 2 bases, with 5 bases left in between. This CDR3 comprises 11 residues. Here the CDR3 DNA reads TGCAGTGCTAGTTCCGCCTACGAGCAGTACTTC. Translating it yields CSASSAYEQYF.

The chain links TRBV9 to TRBJ1-6; D not certain. Trimming pared 3 bases from V and 7 bases from J, leaving 14 bases between. Germline values: CDR1 SGDLS, CDR2 YYNGEE. This CDR3 contains 15 residues. CDR3 residues: CASSADLSSNSPLHF. The CDR3 DNA is TGTGCCAGCAGCGCGGACCTCTCCTCCAATTCACCCCTCCACTTT.

In this sample, this clone turned up a few times. The chain links TRBV18 to TRBJ2-5; weak D call: TRBD1 (6 bases). V shed 4 bases and J shed 1 base, with 10 bases lying between them. The germline V gene has CDR1 KGHSH and CDR2 LQKENI. This CDR3 region has 14 residues. The CDR3 region has the DNA TGTGCCAGCTCACGTACAGGGACCCAAGAGACCCAGTACTTC. As protein: CASSRTGTQETQYF.

For the CDR3, the DNA is TGTGCCAGCAGGTTAAAACAGGGATCCAATCAGCCCCAGCATTTT. The encoded protein is CASRLKQGSNQPQHF. The rearrangement joins TRBV6-4 to TRBJ1-5; D may be TRBD1 (6 bases). This CDR3 is 15 amino acids long. The V end lost 6 bases, the J end lost 3 bases, and 15 bases lay between the germline ends. The V gene's germline CDR1 is MRHNA and CDR2 SNTAGT.

V usage is TRBV4-3 and J usage is TRBJ1-4; D might be TRBD1 (6 bases). Germline V gene lookup returns CDR1 LGHNA and CDR2 YSLEER. CDR3 length: 18 residues. V shed 4 bases and J shed 7 bases, with 25 bases lying between them. The CDR3 DNA sequence: TGCGCCAGCAGCCCCTCTGCGGGGGCCCCCGGATCTGGTGAAAAACTGTTTTTT. Translating gives CASSPSAGAPGSGEKLFF.

This chain uses TRBV12-5 with TRBJ2-6; D uncertain. The length of the CDR3 is 17 residues. CDR1 is LGHNT, CDR2 FRNRAP, per germline. Trimming left V 2 bases short and J 0 bases short, with 11 bases between. This chain's CDR3 is CASGLTVDHSGANVLTF. The CDR3 DNA reads as TGTGCTAGTGGTTTGACAGTTGATCACTCTGGGGCCAACGTCCTGACTTTC.

Remarks on this clone: The junction differs from germline at one of its ends, possibly a read error. The genes are TRBV7-7 and TRBJ1-3, with D possibly TRBD1 on 6 matching bases. This CDR3 region has 15 residues. The V gene's germline CDR1 is SSHAT and CDR2 FNYEAQ (reference sequence). Here the CDR3 DNA reads TGTGCTAGCAGCCCGGGACACTTCTCTGGAAACACCATATATTTT. Its protein is CASSPGHFSGNTIYF.

The chain carries TRBV16 and TRBJ2-3; 8 bases are shared with TRBD2. V trimming: 0 bases; J trimming: 6 bases; junction bases outside the gene matches: 8. CDR3 size: 16 residues. The germline V gene encodes CDR1 KGHSY and CDR2 FQNENV. The CDR3 sequence: CASSQSPGGAWDTQYF. The CDR3 DNA is TGTGCCAGCAGCCAATCGCCCGGGGGGGCGTGGGATACGCAGTATTTT.

This clone was detected only once. V and J are TRBV7-2 and TRBJ1-6; TRBD1 matches at 8 bases. With V trimmed by 2 bases and J by 5 bases, 5 bases remained unmatched. The germline V gene has CDR1 SGHTA and CDR2 FQGNSA. The CDR3 has 16 residues. CDR3 sequence: CASSLRGQANNSPLHF. The CDR3 DNA follows: TGTGCCAGCAGCTTACGGGGACAGGCAAATAATTCACCCCTCCACTTT.

V is TRBV18 and J is TRBJ1-4; 12 bases agree with TRBD1. This CDR3 region has 16 residues. CDR1 is KGHSH and CDR2 is LQKENI in the germline V gene. Germline trimming cut 3 bases from V and 8 bases from J; bases unmatched to any gene: 7. DNA for the CDR3: TGTGCCAGCTCACCGGGGACAGGGGGCTTACTCGAAAAACTGTTTTTT. It specifies CASSPGTGGLLEKLFF.

The chain has TRBV18 and TRBJ2-7; 7 positions agree with TRBD1. This CDR3 is 12 amino acids long. J lost 5 bases, V lost 6 bases, and 4 bases had no gene match. The germline V gene encodes CDR1 KGHSH and CDR2 LQKENI. CDR3 sequence: CASSPDRDEQYF. CDR3 coding DNA: TGTGCCAGCTCTCCCGACAGGGACGAGCAGTACTTC. Variable domain in full (rest from reference TRBV18 and TRBJ2-7): NAGVMQNPRHLVRRRGQEARLRCSPMKGHSHVYWYRQLPEEGLKFMVYLQKENIIDESGMPKERFSAEFPKEGPSILRIQQVVRGDSAAYFCASSPDRDEQYFGPGTRLTVT.

This clone appeared a few times. The V and J genes are TRBV4-1 and TRBJ1-1, with a weak D call TRBD1 (5 bases). The CDR3 contains 13 residues. Germline V gene data show CDR1 as MGHRA and CDR2 as YSYEKL. V was clipped by 4 bases and J by 10 bases, with 16 bases between them. CDR3 region: CASSPRGGVRAFF. CDR3 nucleotide sequence: TGCGCCAGCAGCCCTCGTGGGGGGGTGAGAGCTTTCTTT.

The chain uses TRBV14 and TRBJ1-6; D is uncertain. The CDR3 is 14 residues long. From germline, CDR1 is SGHDN and CDR2 FVKESK. Trimming shortened V by 0 bases and J by 7 bases, and 7 bases separated the two germline ends. Written as DNA, the CDR3 is TGTGCCAGCAGCCAAGATCTGGCCAATTCACCCCTCCACTTT. It codes for CASSQDLANSPLHF.